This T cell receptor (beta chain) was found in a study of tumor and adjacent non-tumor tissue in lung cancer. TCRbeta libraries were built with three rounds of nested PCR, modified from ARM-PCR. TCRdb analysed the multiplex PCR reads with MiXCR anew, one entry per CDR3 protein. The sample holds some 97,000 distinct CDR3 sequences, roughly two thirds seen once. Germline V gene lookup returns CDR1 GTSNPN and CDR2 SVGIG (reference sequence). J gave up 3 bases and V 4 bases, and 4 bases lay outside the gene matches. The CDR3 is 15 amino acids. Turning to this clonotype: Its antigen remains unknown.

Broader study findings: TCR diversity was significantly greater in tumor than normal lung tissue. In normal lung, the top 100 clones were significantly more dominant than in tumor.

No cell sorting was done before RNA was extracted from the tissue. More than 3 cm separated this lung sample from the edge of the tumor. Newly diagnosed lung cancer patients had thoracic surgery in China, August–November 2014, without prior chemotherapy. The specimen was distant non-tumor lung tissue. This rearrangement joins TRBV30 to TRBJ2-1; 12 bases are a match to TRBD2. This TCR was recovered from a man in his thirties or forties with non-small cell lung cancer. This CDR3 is CAWTILAGGYNEQFF. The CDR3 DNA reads TGTGCCTGGACTATACTAGCGGGAGGCTACAATGAGCAGTTCTTC.